One sample yielded the 21 T cell receptor beta chains listed below, sequenced in a study of CD8 T cells in Susac syndrome. It was with random hexamers that roughly 0.45 to 1 ug RNA was reverse transcribed. TCRdb re-called the immunoSEQ multiplex PCR reads with MiXCR, one entry per CDR3 protein. The table records about 80,000 distinct CDR3 sequences, approximately 94% of them present only once. The sequencing input was CD4+ T cells from PBMCs. These receptors were taken from a human donor with Susac syndrome.

The chain has TRBV6-5 and TRBJ2-3; D is undetermined. This CDR3 spans 13 amino acids. Between the trimmed V and J ends, which lost 7 bases and 2 bases, there was a span of 10 bases. Germline V gene lookup returns CDR1 MNHEY and CDR2 SVGAGI. The CDR3 bases are TGTGCCAGCATGTCCGGGTTCACAGATACGCAGTATTTT. Translating gives CASMSGFTDTQYF.

This clonotype was found a few times. This sequence joins TRBV5-1 and TRBJ2-7; a possible D gene is TRBD1 (6 bases). This CDR3 is 13 amino acids long. Germline V lookup: CDR1 SGHRS, CDR2 YFSETQ. Trimming removed 4 bases at V and 4 bases at J, with 12 bases between. CDR3 residues: CASSPSTGYEQYF. CDR3 DNA sequence: TGCGCCAGCAGCCCGAGTACAGGGTACGAGCAGTACTTC.

As to this clonotype: An end of the junction does not agree with germline; a read error may underlie this. J is TRBJ2-5 and V is TRBV10-2; 8 bases are a match to TRBD2. Germline V gives CDR1 WSHSY, CDR2 SAAADI. The CDR3 has 13 amino acids. CDR3 in amino acids: CASNAGGRGSTDF. Here the CDR3 DNA reads TGCGCCAGCAACGCGGGGGGCAGAGGGTCGACAGACTTC.

The chain joins TRBV7-2 to TRBJ2-4; 13 bases agree with TRBD2. This CDR3 spans 16 amino acids. From germline, CDR1 is SGHTA and CDR2 FQGNSA. V shed 4 bases, J shed 9 bases, and the junction held 9 bases outside the gene matches. The CDR3 reads CASSSQLAGGPGIQYF. CDR3 in DNA: TGTGCCAGCAGCTCCCAACTAGCGGGAGGGCCTGGCATTCAGTACTTC.

Here the CDR3 reads CATSTDSRVYGYTF. DNA for the CDR3: TGTGCCACCAGCACGGACAGTAGGGTATATGGCTACACCTTC. The chain uses TRBV15 and TRBJ1-2; weak D call: TRBD1 (6 bases). The CDR3 contains 14 residues. The germline CDR1 and CDR2 sequences are LNHNV and YYDKDF (reference sequence). Trimming left V 4 bases short and J 5 bases short, with 14 bases between.

The chain recombines TRBV12-3 or TRBV12-4 with TRBJ2-1; D is unresolved. The CDR3 has 14 amino acids. V was cut by 5 bases and J by 11 bases, with 19 bases left in between. This CDR3 reads CASSEGPPVQKQFF. The CDR3 nucleotides are TGTGCCAGCAGTGAAGGGCCACCGGTGCAGAAGCAGTTCTTC.

This chain connects TRBV7-2 to TRBJ2-1, with D perhaps matching TRBD2 (6 bases). V shed 0 bases and J shed 12 bases, with 9 bases lying between them. The CDR3 contains 12 residues. Germline V gives CDR1 SGHTA, CDR2 FQGNSA. The DNA of the CDR3 is TGTGCCAGCAGCTTAGCGGAGGGCCGGCAGTTCTTC. It is translated as CASSLAEGRQFF.

This clonotype has only a few counts. V is TRBV9 and J is TRBJ2-1, with 9 positions matching TRBD2. This CDR3 is 15 amino acids long. From germline, CDR1 is SGDLS and CDR2 YYNGEE. Germline trimming cut 4 bases from V and 0 bases from J; bases unmatched to any gene: 2. The CDR3 DNA reads as TGTGCCAGCAGCATTAGCGGGAGCTCCTACAATGAGCAGTTCTTC. This sequence encodes CASSISGSSYNEQFF.

The V and J genes are TRBV7-2 and TRBJ2-7; TRBD1 matches at 11 bases. Germline assignment: CDR1 SGHTA and CDR2 FQGNSA. This CDR3 spans 18 amino acids. Trimming cost V 5 bases and J 2 bases; bases outside gene matches: 14. The CDR3 loop is CASSPTGTGGLFTYEQYF. As DNA, the CDR3 is TGTGCCAGCAGCCCGACTGGGACAGGGGGTCTTTTTACCTACGAGCAGTACTTC.

The chain links TRBV27 to TRBJ2-6; 10 bases are shared with TRBD2. The V segment lost 7 bases and the J segment 0 bases; nucleotides outside the gene matches: 12. CDR1 is MNHEY, CDR2 SMNVEV, per germline (reference sequence). CDR3 length: 19 amino acids. The CDR3 DNA reads as TGTGCCAGCAACCCCTCTAGCGGGAGCTTCCTCTCTGGGGCCAACGTCCTGACTTTC. It specifies CASNPSSGSFLSGANVLTF.

The rearrangement links TRBV20-1 to TRBJ1-6; D might be TRBD1 (5 bases). Germline V gene sequence: CDR1 DFQATT, CDR2 SNEGSKA (reference sequence). The CDR3 contains 13 residues. Trimming removed 1 base at V and 7 bases at J, with 8 bases between. Here the CDR3 reads CSARVGDNSPLHF. As DNA, the CDR3 is TGCAGTGCTAGAGTAGGGGACAATTCACCCCTCCACTTT.

The chain has TRBV2 and TRBJ2-2, with D maybe TRBD1 (6 bases). Germline V gene lookup returns CDR1 SNHLY and CDR2 FYNNEI. The CDR3 spans 13 residues. V was trimmed by 6 bases and J by 6 bases, leaving 11 bases between them. The CDR3 spells CASSQQGSGELFF. The CDR3 DNA is TGTGCCAGCAGCCAACAGGGCTCCGGGGAGCTGTTTTTT.

CDR3 nucleotides: TGTGCCAGCAGCTCCAGCCTGGGTGAGCAGTTCTTC. It encodes CASSSSLGEQFF. V gene TRBV7-9 combines with J gene TRBJ2-1; D is ambiguous. Trimming cost V 4 bases and J 9 bases, with 10 bases left between them. Germline V gene data show CDR1 as SEHNR and CDR2 as FQNEAQ (reference sequence). The CDR3 loop spans 12 amino acids.

V usage is TRBV2 and J usage is TRBJ2-7; no firm D call. The CDR3 spans 13 residues. Germline V gene lookup returns CDR1 SNHLY and CDR2 FYNNEI. The germline V and J ends were trimmed by 3 bases and 3 bases, with 9 bases remaining between them. The CDR3 is CASSEEGYYEQYF. For the CDR3, the DNA is TGTGCCAGCAGTGAGGAAGGGTACTACGAGCAGTACTTC.

The chain couples TRBV15 to TRBJ2-7, with TRBD1 matching 10 bases. V shed 0 bases and J 2 bases; nucleotides not matched to a gene: 10. This CDR3 comprises 18 residues. From germline, CDR1 is LNHNV and CDR2 YYDKDF (reference sequence). The CDR3 DNA sequence: TGTGCCACCAGCAGAGATCGGGACAGGGGTCTAGGAACCTACGAGCAGTACTTC. This sequence encodes CATSRDRDRGLGTYEQYF.

The chain carries TRBV7-9 and TRBJ2-2; D could derive from TRBD1 or TRBD2 (5 bases each). The CDR3 length is 13 residues. V was cut by 8 bases and J by 7 bases, with 14 bases left in between. Germline V gene lookup returns CDR1 SEHNR and CDR2 FQNEAQ (reference sequence). CDR3 sequence: CASVTEGIGELFF. The CDR3 bases are TGTGCCAGCGTCACCGAGGGGATCGGGGAGCTGTTTTTT.

The chain uses TRBV7-2 and TRBJ2-5, with 11 bases aligning to TRBD2. Germline V gene data show CDR1 as SGHTA and CDR2 as FQGNSA. CDR3 size: 17 residues. V dropped 5 bases and J dropped 5; count of bases not matched to a gene: 13. This CDR3 is CASSPAGLAGGQETQYF. As DNA, the CDR3 is TGTGCCAGCAGCCCCGCCGGATTAGCGGGAGGGCAGGAGACCCAGTACTTC. Drawing the rest from reference TRBV7-2 and TRBJ2-5, the complete variable domain is GAGVSQSPSNKVTEKGKDVELRCDPISGHTALYWYRQSLGQGLEFLIYFQGNSAPDKSGLPSDRFSAERTGGSVSTLTIQRTQQEDSAVYLCASSPAGLAGGQETQYFGPGTRLLVL.

The rearrangement uses TRBV9 and TRBJ2-7; TRBD2 agrees at 7 bases. This CDR3 is built from 14 residues. After removal of 0 bases from V and 3 bases from J, the junction contained 3 bases not matched to a gene. Germline V lookup: CDR1 SGDLS, CDR2 YYNGEE. Here the CDR3 DNA reads TGTGCCAGCAGCGTAGTCGGGACTAACTACGAGCAGTACTTC. Its translation is CASSVVGTNYEQYF. The full variable domain, its missing parts supplied by reference TRBV9 and TRBJ2-7, is DSGVTQTPKHLITATGQRVTLRCSPRSGDLSVYWYQQSLDQGLQFLIQYYNGEERAKGNILERFSAQQFPDLHSELNLSSLELGDSALYFCASSVVGTNYEQYFGPGTRLTVT.

This chain links TRBV3-1 with TRBJ2-1; 8 nucleotides align to TRBD2. Germline V gene data show CDR1 as LGHDT and CDR2 as YNNKEL (reference sequence). V dropped 4 bases and J dropped 2; count of bases not matched to a gene: 4. CDR3 length equals 15 residues. CDR3 nucleotides: TGTGCCAGCAGCCTGGGCGGGGGGCCCTACAATGAGCAGTTCTTC. It is translated as CASSLGGGPYNEQFF.

The rearrangement joins TRBV19 to TRBJ1-1; no clear D gene. Looked up from germline, CDR1 is LNHDA and CDR2 is SQIVND (reference sequence). The CDR3 has 14 residues. V was cut by 4 bases and J by 1 base, with 10 bases left in between. The CDR3 here is CASSSRVQNTEAFF. In DNA, the CDR3 is TGTGCCAGTAGTAGTAGGGTACAGAACACTGAAGCTTTCTTT.

The rearrangement uses TRBV29-1 and TRBJ1-2, with D perhaps TRBD1 (5 bases). Looked up from germline, CDR1 is SQVTM and CDR2 is ANQGSEA. The CDR3 spans 9 residues. The V end lost 6 bases, the J end lost 8 bases, and 7 bases lay between the germline ends. CDR3 in amino acids: CSVDNGYTF. DNA of the CDR3: TGCAGCGTGGACAACGGCTACACCTTC. The full variable domain, rest sourced from reference TRBV29-1 and TRBJ1-2, is SAVISQKPSRDICQRGTSLTIQCQVDSQVTMMFWYRQQPGQSLTLIATANQGSEATYESGFVIDKFPISRPNLTFSTLTVSNMSPEDSSIYLCSVDNGYTFGSGTRLTVV.